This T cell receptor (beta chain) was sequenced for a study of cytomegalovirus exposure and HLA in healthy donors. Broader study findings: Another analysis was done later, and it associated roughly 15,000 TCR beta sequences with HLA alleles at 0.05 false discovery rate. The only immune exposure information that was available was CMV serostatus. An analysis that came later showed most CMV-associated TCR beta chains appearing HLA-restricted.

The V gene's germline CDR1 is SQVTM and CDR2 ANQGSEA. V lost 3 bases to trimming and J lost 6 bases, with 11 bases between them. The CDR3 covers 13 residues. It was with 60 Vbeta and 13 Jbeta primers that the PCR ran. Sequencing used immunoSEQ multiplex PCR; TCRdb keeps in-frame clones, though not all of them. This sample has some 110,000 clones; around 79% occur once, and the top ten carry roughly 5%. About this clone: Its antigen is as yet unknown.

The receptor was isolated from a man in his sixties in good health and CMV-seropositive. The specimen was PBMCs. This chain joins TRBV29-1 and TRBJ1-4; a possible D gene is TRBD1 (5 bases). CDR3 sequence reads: CSVESRDDEKLFF. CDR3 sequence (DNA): TGCAGCGTTGAGAGCAGGGATGATGAAAAACTGTTTTTT.